The 20 T cell receptor beta chains below come from one sample, sequenced in a study of blood T cells in healthy people across ages. Primed by a sample-barcoded 5' primer and a J-beta primer mix, a second PCR proceeded for about 7 to 12 cycles. MiXCR, applied by TCRdb to the 5' RACE reads, yields one record per CDR3 protein. The sample has about 930,000 distinct CDR3 sequences, about 28% seen once; the top ten hold roughly 10%. This sample also belongs to another study, concerning T cells of mothers and their children.

Material: blood. The receptors were sampled from a woman aged 40 to 50 in good health.

In DNA form, the CDR3 reads TGTGCCAGCAGCGTACGACTAGCGGCACCGGGGGAGCAGTACTTC. Residues: CASSVRLAAPGEQYF. The chain carries TRBV3-1 and TRBJ2-7; 9 bases are shared with TRBD2. Germline lookup yields CDR1 LGHDT and CDR2 YNNKEL (reference sequence). V dropped 5 bases and J dropped 7; count of bases not matched to a gene: 12. The length of the CDR3 is 15 residues.

The chain recombines TRBV12-3 or TRBV12-4 with TRBJ2-1; 7 bases map to TRBD2. V lost 6 bases and J lost 0; bases outside the gene matches: 26. This CDR3 has 22 residues. CDR3 protein: CASSLDRVAGTNGGRSYNEQFF. The CDR3 nucleotides are TGTGCCAGCAGCTTGGATAGGGTCGCCGGGACTAACGGGGGTCGCTCCTACAATGAGCAGTTCTTC.

The V call is TRBV6-5, the J call TRBJ2-1, with 7 bases lining up with TRBD2. J lost 4 bases, V lost 2 bases, and 8 bases had no gene match. The CDR3 has 16 residues. Germline CDR1 is MNHEY and CDR2 is SVGAGI. The CDR3 DNA reads TGTGCCAGCAGTTACCCGGTGGCCGGGAGGTACAATGAGCAGTTCTTC. The encoded protein is CASSYPVAGRYNEQFF.

V and J are TRBV15 and TRBJ2-3; the match to TRBD2 covers 7 bases. The CDR3 consists of 13 residues. Trimming took 3 bases from V and 8 from J; bases not matched to a gene: 5. Germline CDR1 LNHNV, CDR2 YYDKDF (reference sequence). For the CDR3, the DNA is TGTGCCACCAGCAGCCCGGGGGGAGGTACGCAGTATTTT. Amino acid sequence: CATSSPGGGTQYF.

This clonotype appeared a few times. This sequence joins TRBV28 and TRBJ2-7; weak D call: TRBD2 (5 bases). Per the germline V gene, CDR1 is MDHEN and CDR2 is SYDVKM. The V end was cut by 1 base, the J end by 4 bases, with 11 bases between. The CDR3 is 14 amino acids. The CDR3 bases are TGTGCCAGCAGTTTATTAGGGAGCGAGTACGAGCAGTACTTC. Encoded protein: CASSLLGSEYEQYF.

The gene calls are TRBV28 and TRBJ2-6; TRBD1 matches 7 bases. CDR1 is MDHEN, CDR2 SYDVKM, per germline. The CDR3 is 16 amino acids. V lost 9 bases, J lost 0 bases, and 8 bases stayed unmatched. CDR3 nucleotide sequence: TGTGCCAGTACCGAGACAGGGCGCTCTGGGGCCAACGTCCTGACTTTC. Encoded protein: CASTETGRSGANVLTF.

In its sample, this clonotype was seen once. This may come from a read error, since a much larger clone is one base off. The chain recombines TRBV20-1 with TRBJ2-1; TRBD2 is a possible D gene (6 bases). V gave up 0 bases and J gave up 10 bases, with 25 bases separating them. Germline CDR1 and CDR2: DFQATT and SNEGSKA (reference sequence). The CDR3 runs 17 residues. DNA of the CDR3: TGCAGTGCTAGAGAACCCTCCCGGGAGCGGAGCTCCTACGAGCAGTTCTTC. This sequence encodes CSAREPSRERSSYEQFF.

The table lists this clonotype with many counts. The CDR3 DNA follows: TGTGCCAGCAGCGCCTTGACAGGGGGCTATAATTCACCCCTCCACTTT. It encodes CASSALTGGYNSPLHF. The chain has TRBV9 and TRBJ1-6, with 9 bases aligning to TRBD1. Germline V gene lookup returns CDR1 SGDLS and CDR2 YYNGEE. V was clipped by 3 bases and J by 3 bases; unmatched bases: 4. The CDR3 is 16 amino acids.

This clonotype appeared a few times. The chain joins TRBV7-6 to TRBJ2-1; 12 bases are shared with TRBD2. The CDR3 consists of 18 residues. CDR1 is SGHVS, CDR2 FNYEAQ, per germline. Trimming took 1 base from V and 4 from J; bases not matched to a gene: 8. CDR3 loop: CASSLDGLAGPHYNEQFF. The CDR3 coding sequence is TGTGCCAGCAGCTTAGACGGACTAGCGGGGCCCCATTACAATGAGCAGTTCTTC.

This clonotype was seen ten or more times. V usage is TRBV12-3 or TRBV12-4 and J usage is TRBJ1-5; D is ambiguous. The CDR3 has 15 amino acids. Trimming shortened V by 7 bases and J by 3 bases, and 16 bases separated the two germline ends. The CDR3, as DNA: TGTGCCAGCAAGGAAGGAGGGATCAACAATCAGCCCCAGCATTTT. It specifies CASKEGGINNQPQHF.

The chain combines TRBV5-5 with TRBJ2-7; D unresolved. V gave up 3 bases and J gave up 1 base, with 14 bases separating them. The CDR3 covers 15 residues. From germline, CDR1 is SGHKS and CDR2 YYEKEE (reference sequence). CDR3 in amino acids: CASSSAVRASYEQYF. The CDR3 region has the DNA TGTGCCAGCAGCTCGGCTGTACGGGCATCCTACGAGCAGTACTTC.

V usage is TRBV12-3 or TRBV12-4 and J usage is TRBJ2-1; D perhaps matches TRBD2 (6 bases). V was pared by 6 bases and J by 6 bases, with 21 bases between. This CDR3 has 16 amino acids. The CDR3 here is CASRDTEGRWGNEQFF. The CDR3 DNA reads as TGTGCCAGCAGAGACACAGAGGGGAGGTGGGGCAATGAGCAGTTCTTC.

A word on this clonotype: A read error is possible here, since a much larger clone lies one base away. In DNA, the CDR3 is TGTGCCTGCAGCCCTTGGGGACTACAGGGGATTGACTATGGCTACACCTTC. Its translation: CACSPWGLQGIDYGYTF. The V call is TRBV7-6, the J call TRBJ1-2; 7 bases align to TRBD1. The germline gives CDR1 SGHVS, CDR2 FNYEAQ. This CDR3 spans 17 amino acids.

In the case of this clonotype: The junction departs from germline at one end; a sequencing error may be responsible. The CDR3 bases are TGTGCCAGCGGCGTAGGAGTTTCCTACGAGCAGTACTTC. This codes for CASGVGVSYEQYF. The chain employs TRBV9 and TRBJ2-7; unclear D gene. The CDR3 runs 13 residues. Germline assignment: CDR1 SGDLS and CDR2 YYNGEE.

To note about this clonotype: The junction departs from the called germline gene at one end, perhaps through a read error. The V gene is TRBV27, the J gene TRBJ1-2; 7 nucleotides line up with TRBD1. The CDR3 length is 17 residues. Germline CDR1 and CDR2: MNHEY and SMNVEV (reference sequence). The CDR3 sequence: CAGSLRGNFRQGLGYTF. For the CDR3, the DNA is TGTGCCGGCAGTTTAAGGGGCAACTTTCGACAGGGTTTAGGCTACACCTTC.

The genes are TRBV7-8 and TRBJ1-1; D is perhaps TRBD1 (5 bases). This CDR3 is built from 13 residues. V dropped 5 bases and J dropped 5 bases, with 12 bases sitting between them. Germline V gene data show CDR1 as SGHVS and CDR2 as FQNEAQ. The CDR3 DNA reads TGTGCCAGCAGCGCAGGGCGAAGGACTGAAGCTTTCTTT. Translated: CASSAGRRTEAFF.

With respect to this clonotype: One end of the junction does not line up with germline, which may come from a read error. V and J are TRBV20-1 and TRBJ2-1, with 9 nucleotides matching TRBD1. The germline CDR1 and CDR2 sequences are DFQATT and SNEGSKA (reference sequence). The CDR3 extends over 14 amino acids. For the CDR3, the DNA is TGCAGTGCCCTTCGGGACAGGGCGGCTGGTGAGCGGTTCTTC. As protein: CSALRDRAAGERFF.

Only a few counts were recorded for this clonotype. CDR3 coding DNA: TGTGCCAGCAGCCCCGGACGCCGGGGGAACACTGAAGCTTTCTTT. Its protein is CASSPGRRGNTEAFF. V usage is TRBV7-6 and J usage is TRBJ1-1; no reliable D call. Trimming cost V 5 bases and J 1 base, with 14 bases left between them. The CDR3 is made up of 15 amino acids. Germline V CDR1 and CDR2: SGHVS, FNYEAQ. Drawing the rest from reference TRBV7-6 and TRBJ1-1, the complete variable domain is GAGVSQSPRYKVTKRGQDVALRCDPISGHVSLYWYRQALGQGPEFLTYFNYEAQQDKSGLPNDRFSAERPEGSISTLTIQRTEQRDSAMYRCASSPGRRGNTEAFFGQGTRLTVV.

The J gene is TRBJ2-3, the V gene TRBV7-9, with D tentatively TRBD1 (6 bases). The CDR3 extends over 16 amino acids. The germline CDR1 and CDR2 sequences are SEHNR and FQNEAQ (reference sequence). V gave up 5 bases and J gave up 1 base, with 16 bases separating them. CDR3: CASSLLGAGGTDTQYF. The CDR3 DNA follows: TGTGCCAGCAGCCTCCTAGGGGCAGGGGGCACAGATACGCAGTATTTT.

This clonotype was detected only a few times. The chain couples TRBV28 to TRBJ2-7, with D perhaps given as TRBD1 or TRBD2 (6 bases each). The V end lost 4 bases, the J end lost 1 base, and 17 bases lay between the germline ends. The germline V gene encodes CDR1 MDHEN and CDR2 SYDVKM. The CDR3 contains 16 residues. The DNA for the CDR3 is TGTGCCAGCAGTTCGACGCGTAGGGGGGATTCCTACGAGCAGTACTTC. This sequence encodes CASSSTRRGDSYEQYF.